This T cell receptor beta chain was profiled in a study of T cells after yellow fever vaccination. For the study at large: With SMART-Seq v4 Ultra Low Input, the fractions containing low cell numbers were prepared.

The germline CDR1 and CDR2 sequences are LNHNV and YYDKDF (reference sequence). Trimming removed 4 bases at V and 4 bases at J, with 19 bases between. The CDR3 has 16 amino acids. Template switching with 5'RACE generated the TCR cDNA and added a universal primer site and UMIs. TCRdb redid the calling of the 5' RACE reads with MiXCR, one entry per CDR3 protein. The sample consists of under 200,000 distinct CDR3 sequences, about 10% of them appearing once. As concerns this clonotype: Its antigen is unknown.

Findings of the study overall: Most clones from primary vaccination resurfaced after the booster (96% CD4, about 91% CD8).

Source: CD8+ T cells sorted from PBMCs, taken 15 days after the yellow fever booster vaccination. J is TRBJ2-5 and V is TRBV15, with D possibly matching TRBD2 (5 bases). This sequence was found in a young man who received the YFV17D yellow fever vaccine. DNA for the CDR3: TGTGCCACCAGCACCCGGCAGGCGGGTTGGGGAGAGACCCAGTACTTC. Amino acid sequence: CATSTRQAGWGETQYF.